These 2 T cell receptor beta chains originate from one sample sequenced in a study of blood T cell repertoires in COVID-19. Method: immunoSEQ multiplex PCR; TCRdb's copy keeps in-frame clones and lacks some. This sample has approximately 260,000 clones, with just over 90% found just once. The sample was PBMCs or T cells enriched from blood (not recorded which). The receptors come from a woman under 30 who had recovered from COVID-19.

This rearrangement joins TRBV3-1 (or the pseudogene TRBV3-2) to TRBJ1-2; 8 positions match TRBD1. The germline gives CDR1 LGHDT, CDR2 YNNKEL (reference sequence). There are 14 residues in the CDR3. The trim removed 3 bases at V and 6 bases at J, leaving 6 bases unmatched. The CDR3 region is CASSHPQGADGYTF. For the CDR3, the DNA is TGTGCCAGCAGCCACCCCCAGGGGGCAGATGGCTACACCTTC.

The rearrangement joins TRBV5-4 to TRBJ2-5, with D possibly being TRBD2 (6 bases). V gave up 7 bases and J gave up 4 bases, with 23 bases separating them. The CDR3 extends over 16 amino acids. CDR1 and CDR2 (germline): SGHNT, YYREEE (reference sequence). The CDR3: CASWRLPGDDGETQYF. The DNA for the CDR3 is TGTGCCAGCTGGAGGCTCCCGGGGGATGACGGAGAGACCCAGTACTTC.